The 12 T cell receptor beta chains in this list originate from one sample, sequenced in a study of cytomegalovirus exposure and HLA in healthy donors. Primers included in the PCR were 60 Vbeta and 13 Jbeta primers. Clones were sequenced by immunoSEQ multiplex PCR, and TCRdb holds only the in-frame ones, with some missing. The profile shows some 150,000 clones, approximately 80% of them singletons. The sequenced sample consisted of PBMCs. Source of these receptors: a woman aged 18-29 years in good health and CMV-seronegative.

This chain links TRBV27 with TRBJ2-3, with no clear D. The V gene's germline CDR1 is MNHEY and CDR2 SMNVEV (reference sequence). CDR3 size: 12 residues. V was cut by 6 bases and J by 2 bases, with 6 bases left in between. The CDR3 bases are TGTGCCAGCAGCCCTAACACAGATACGCAGTATTTT. This gives the protein CASSPNTDTQYF.

V usage is TRBV6-1 and J usage is TRBJ1-1, with D tentatively TRBD1 (6 bases). The CDR3 contains 13 residues. Trimming removed 2 bases from V and 10 bases from J, with 14 bases in between. Looked up from germline, CDR1 is MNHNS and CDR2 is SASEGT. CDR3: CASSENNRVAAFF. CDR3 DNA: TGTGCCAGCAGTGAAAACAACAGGGTGGCAGCTTTCTTT.

CDR3: CASSQMGQAYEQYF. CDR3 in DNA: TGTGCCAGCAGTCAGATGGGACAAGCCTACGAGCAGTACTTC. The chain is built from TRBV6-1 and TRBJ2-7, with a tentative D call TRBD1 (6 bases). Trimming pared 5 bases from V and 2 bases from J, leaving 13 bases between. This CDR3 spans 14 amino acids. Germline V lookup: CDR1 MNHNS, CDR2 SASEGT.

This sequence joins TRBV25-1 and TRBJ2-2; 7 nucleotides match TRBD1. J was trimmed by 7 bases and V by 6 bases; bases with no gene match: 8. The length of the CDR3 is 14 residues. CDR1 MGHDK and CDR2 SYGVNS come from the germline V gene. CDR3 protein: CASRPRGLIGELFF. The CDR3 DNA sequence: TGTGCCAGCAGGCCAAGGGGGCTTATCGGGGAGCTGTTTTTT.

This rearrangement joins TRBV7-3 to TRBJ2-2, with 8 bases that match TRBD1. There are 16 residues in the CDR3. Germline CDR1 reads SGHTA; CDR2 reads FQGTGA. V shed 2 bases and J 0 bases; nucleotides not matched to a gene: 2. The CDR3 nucleotides read TGTGCCAGCAGCTTAGCGGGACAGGCGAACACCGGGGAGCTGTTTTTT. It yields the protein CASSLAGQANTGELFF. Looking up the rest from reference TRBV7-3 and TRBJ2-2 gives the full variable domain: GAGVSQTPSNKVTEKGKYVELRCDPISGHTALYWYRQSLGQGPEFLIYFQGTGAADDSGLPNDRFFAVRPEGSVSTLKIQRTERGDSAVYLCASSLAGQANTGELFFGEGSRLTVL.

The gene calls are TRBV14 and TRBJ1-3; tentatively, D is TRBD1 (5 bases). The CDR3 covers 14 residues. V was trimmed by 4 bases and J by 2 bases, leaving 9 bases between them. In germline, CDR1 is SGHDN, CDR2 FVKESK. The CDR3 DNA is TGTGCCAGCAGCCTGGGGCTTACTGGAAACACCATATATTTT. Translating gives CASSLGLTGNTIYF.

This clone has a handful of counts. The genes are TRBV18 and TRBJ1-3; D unresolved. The CDR3 spans 14 residues. Germline lookup yields CDR1 KGHSH and CDR2 LQKENI. Trimming took 6 bases from V and 4 from J, leaving 13 bases between them. In DNA form, the CDR3 reads TGTGCCAGCTCTGAAAGCCCTACGGGAAACACCATATATTTT. It is translated as CASSESPTGNTIYF.

This sequence joins TRBV7-2 and TRBJ2-1, with 12 bases identical to TRBD2. V lost 1 base and J lost 7; bases outside the gene matches: 8. There are 17 residues in the CDR3. CDR1 SGHTA and CDR2 FQGNSA come from the germline V gene. The CDR3 DNA sequence: TGTGCCAGCAGCTTAGTTCGGCTAGCGGGGGGGTATAATGAGCAGTTCTTC. Its protein product is CASSLVRLAGGYNEQFF.

V usage is TRBV18 and J usage is TRBJ1-2; D call uncertain. Germline CDR1 is KGHSH and CDR2 is LQKENI. Trimming cost V 6 bases and J 8 bases, with 10 bases left between them. This CDR3 spans 11 amino acids. CDR3 DNA: TGTGCCAGCTCTCTCGGGAACGGCTACACCTTC. Amino acid sequence: CASSLGNGYTF.

This clone was observed a single time. The rearrangement links TRBV6-5 to TRBJ2-2; 12 bases map to TRBD1. Trimming cost V 7 bases and J 2 bases; bases outside gene matches: 2. The CDR3 extends over 15 amino acids. Germline loops: CDR1 MNHEY, CDR2 SVGAGI. The CDR3 DNA reads as TGTGCCAGCATCGGGACAGGGGGCAACACCGGGGAGCTGTTTTTT. It is translated as CASIGTGGNTGELFF.

With regard to this clone: This same CDR3 is encoded by further DNA sequences in the sample. V is TRBV2 and J is TRBJ1-5; 10 bases align to TRBD1. Germline V gene lookup returns CDR1 SNHLY and CDR2 FYNNEI. V dropped 3 bases and J dropped 4; count of bases not matched to a gene: 0. This CDR3 comprises 14 residues. CDR3 sequence (DNA): TGTGCCAGCAGTGAGGGACAGGGGAATCAGCCCCAGCATTTT. It is translated as CASSEGQGNQPQHF.

The chain uses TRBV7-2 and TRBJ2-5; tentatively, D is TRBD2 (6 bases). Germline values: CDR1 SGHTA, CDR2 FQGNSA. The CDR3 contains 14 residues. The germline V and J ends were trimmed by 4 bases and 1 base, with 10 bases remaining between them. CDR3 sequence: CASSSMGGQETQYF. CDR3 DNA sequence: TGTGCCAGCAGCTCGATGGGGGGCCAAGAGACCCAGTACTTC.